This T cell receptor beta chain was profiled in a study of blood T cell repertoires in COVID-19. The wider study: PBMCs, B-cell-depleted T cells, or T cells provided the cDNA or gDNA that made up the material.

Sequenced by immunoSEQ multiplex PCR; TCRdb stores in-frame clones only, minus some. Of 250,000 to 300,000 clones listed, approximately 86% were seen once; the top ten hold roughly 1.8%. The V end was cut by 6 bases, the J end by 1 base, with 19 bases between. CDR3 length: 16 amino acids. Germline-derived CDR1 and CDR2 are MNHEY and SVGEGT. This clonotype originated in a man in his thirties or forties with active or convalescent COVID-19. Input material: peripheral blood. This chain joins TRBV6-2 or TRBV6-3 and TRBJ2-7; D is perhaps TRBD2 (7 bases). Here the CDR3 reads CASSRRSGGLSYEQYF. In nucleotides, the CDR3 is TGTGCCAGCAGCCGCCGGTCGGGGGGCCTATCCTACGAGCAGTACTTC.